Sequencing of this TCR beta chain was carried out in a study of blood T cell repertoires in COVID-19. Looking at the study overall: Both acute and convalescent COVID-19 samples were obtained from the United States, Italy and Spain. From T cells, B-cell-depleted T cells, or PBMCs came the material, which was cDNA or gDNA.

CDR3 length: 13 amino acids. The V gene lost 2 bases and the J gene lost 0 bases, with 8 bases spanning the gap. Germline V gene sequence: CDR1 GTSNPN, CDR2 SVGIG (reference sequence). Per the original methods: Reference gene primers were amplified, and this amplification served to estimate nucleated cell counts. Generated by immunoSEQ multiplex PCR, the TCRdb table keeps only in-frame clones and is missing some. V and J calls and clone size are copied from that table; D and trimming were computed from the DNA. The data show approximately 130,000 clones, 70% to 90% seen once. This clone was counted a few times.

The genes are TRBV30 and TRBJ2-7; D unclear. The sample comprised peripheral blood. This TCR derives from a human donor in a cohort sampled during active COVID-19. Here the CDR3 reads CAWSHKFSYEQYF. The CDR3 DNA sequence: TGTGCCTGGAGTCACAAGTTCTCCTACGAGCAGTACTTC. Full variable domain (outside the CDR3, taken from reference TRBV30 and TRBJ2-7): SQTIHQWPATLVQPVGSPLSLECTVEGTSNPNLYWYRQAAGRGLQLLFYSVGIGQISSEVPQNLSASRPQDRQFILSSKKLLLSDSGFYLCAWSHKFSYEQYFGPGTRLTVT.